This T cell receptor beta chain was recorded in a study of blood T cell repertoires in COVID-19. Only in-frame clones appear in the TCRdb table, and some are missing; sequencing was by immunoSEQ multiplex PCR. In the table there are 150,000 to 200,000 clones, less than 90% of which are singletons. The CDR3 is made up of 14 amino acids. V was clipped by 4 bases and J by 8 bases; unmatched bases: 13. Looked up from germline, CDR1 is GTSNPN and CDR2 is SVGIG (reference sequence). The TCR comes from a human donor with acute COVID-19. The donor label of this sample is uncertain. V and J are TRBV30 and TRBJ1-2; 7 nucleotides agree with TRBD1. The sample was PBMCs or T cells enriched from blood (not recorded which). CDR3 sequence reads: CAWTLIRQGAGYTF. For the CDR3, the DNA is TGTGCCTGGACCCTGATAAGACAGGGTGCGGGCTACACCTTC.